These 23 T cell receptor beta chains were sequenced from one sample in a study of T-cell memory formation after mild COVID-19. TCRdb fed the 5' RACE reads into MiXCR, producing one record per CDR3 protein. The sample has 340,000 or so distinct CDR3 sequences, approximately 12% seen once. Material: PBMCs or a T cell subset sorted from them (not recorded which). The receptors originated from a man aged 18 to 30 who had mild COVID-19 (a few samples of this study predate the infection). Cell type and time point are not known.

This clonotype was seen a few times. The chain recombines TRBV10-3 with TRBJ2-7; TRBD1 might be the D (5 bases). The germline CDR1 and CDR2 sequences are ENHRY and SYGVKD. CDR3 length equals 16 residues. V was cut by 0 bases and J by 3 bases, with 15 bases left in between. The CDR3 is CAISESGQDGNYEQYF. The CDR3 DNA is TGTGCCATCAGTGAGTCGGGGCAGGACGGAAACTACGAGCAGTACTTC.

This chain uses TRBV27 with TRBJ1-1; D uncertain. Germline V gene lookup returns CDR1 MNHEY and CDR2 SMNVEV (reference sequence). CDR3 size: 13 residues. Trimming cost V 4 bases and J 11 bases, with 17 bases left between them. This CDR3 is CASSSLGLDWAFF. CDR3 nucleotides: TGTGCCAGCAGTTCCCTGGGTCTTGATTGGGCTTTCTTT.

This clonotype was recorded a few times. The rearrangement joins TRBV20-1 to TRBJ1-1; D is perhaps TRBD1 (5 bases). The CDR3 covers 15 residues. Per germline, CDR1 DFQATT and CDR2 SNEGSKA (reference sequence). V shed 3 bases and J shed 6 bases, with 20 bases lying between them. CDR3 in DNA: TGCAGTGCTAGGGACCGTATGAGGGGCAGTTCTGAAGCTTTCTTT. Translated, it gives CSARDRMRGSSEAFF.

There are many counts of this clonotype. This chain joins TRBV5-1 and TRBJ2-1; D unresolved. The CDR3 sequence is 15 residues long. V was shortened by 0 bases and J by 3 bases, with 10 bases between the two germline ends. CDR1 SGHRS and CDR2 YFSETQ come from the germline V gene. In DNA form, the CDR3 reads TGCGCCAGCAGCTTGGTAGGAAAATACTACAATGAGCAGTTCTTC. Its translation is CASSLVGKYYNEQFF.

The chain carries TRBV12-3 or TRBV12-4 and TRBJ2-2, with a possible D match to TRBD2 (6 bases). This CDR3 is built from 15 residues. Trimming removed 7 bases at V and 4 bases at J, with 16 bases between. The CDR3 region is CASTLMGGSTGELFF. The CDR3 DNA reads TGTGCCAGCACCCTCATGGGGGGATCCACCGGGGAGCTGTTTTTT.

This clonotype was counted a few times. The chain joins TRBV9 to TRBJ2-3; no definite D call. The length of the CDR3 is 15 residues. V lost 0 bases to trimming and J lost 3 bases, with 11 bases between them. The germline gives CDR1 SGDLS, CDR2 YYNGEE. CDR3 sequence: CASSVGTHKTDTQYF. As DNA, the CDR3 is TGTGCCAGCAGCGTAGGTACACATAAAACAGATACGCAGTATTTT.

This clonotype was seen repeatedly, ten times or more. This rearrangement joins TRBV5-1 to TRBJ2-1, with D tentatively TRBD2 (7 bases). The CDR3 spans 15 residues. Germline values: CDR1 SGHRS, CDR2 YFSETQ. Deletions cut 4 bases from V and 4 bases from J, with 15 bases between. The CDR3 nucleotides are TGCGCCAGCAGCCTAGGGGGGGGAGAATACAATGAGCAGTTCTTC. Translation gives CASSLGGGEYNEQFF.

The rearrangement joins TRBV19 to TRBJ1-2, with D perhaps TRBD1 (5 bases). Germline lookup yields CDR1 LNHDA and CDR2 SQIVND (reference sequence). This CDR3 contains 13 residues. The ends were cut back, 9 bases at V and 7 bases at J, with 18 bases in the middle. The CDR3, as DNA: TGTGCCAGCGGGGCTCGGGCTTATGGTGGCTACACCTTC. Protein: CASGARAYGGYTF.

This chain links TRBV5-1 with TRBJ2-7; 7 nucleotides line up with TRBD1. Germline V CDR1 and CDR2: SGHRS, YFSETQ. Trimming cost V 0 bases and J 2 bases; bases outside gene matches: 8. The length of the CDR3 is 16 residues. DNA for the CDR3: TGCGCCAGCAGCTTGGGGGGGACAGACGCCGCCTACGAGCAGTACTTC. Its protein is CASSLGGTDAAYEQYF.

This clonotype was picked up many times. The chain links TRBV12-3 or TRBV12-4 to TRBJ2-7; 10 positions agree with TRBD2. There are 15 residues in the CDR3. V gave up 6 bases and J gave up 6 bases; unmatched junction bases: 11. The CDR3 coding sequence is TGTGCCAGCAGCCCTAGCGGGGGTGGTTTTCGCGAGCAGTACTTC. Translation gives CASSPSGGGFREQYF.

The CDR3 protein is CATSDHLRSGGQRETQYF. CDR3 coding DNA: TGTGCCACCAGTGATCACCTCAGGAGCGGGGGGCAGCGGGAGACCCAGTACTTC. The chain recombines TRBV24-1 with TRBJ2-5, with TRBD2 matching 9 bases. CDR3 length equals 18 residues. V trimming: 3 bases; J trimming: 5 bases; junction bases outside the gene matches: 15. The germline gives CDR1 KGHDR, CDR2 SFDVKD.

This chain connects TRBV6-2 or TRBV6-3 to TRBJ2-1, with D possibly TRBD1 on 5 matching bases. Trimming removed 4 bases from V and 8 bases from J, with 21 bases in between. CDR3 length: 16 amino acids. The germline gives CDR1 MNHEY, CDR2 SVGEGT. In DNA form, the CDR3 reads TGTGCCAGCAGTTCCGAGGTCTTGGCAGGGTACGATGAGCAGTTCTTC. Residues: CASSSEVLAGYDEQFF.

This chain connects TRBV18 to TRBJ2-2; a weak D match, TRBD2 (6 bases). The CDR3 consists of 15 residues. Germline CDR1 KGHSH, CDR2 LQKENI. V was shortened by 4 bases and J by 6 bases, with 15 bases between the two germline ends. The DNA for the CDR3 is TGTGCCAGCTCACTACGTGGAGGGATGGCCGGGGAGCTGTTTTTT. Translating gives CASSLRGGMAGELFF. The complete variable domain, with remaining parts taken from reference TRBV18 and TRBJ2-2, reads NAGVMQNPRHLVRRRGQEARLRCSPMKGHSHVYWYRQLPEEGLKFMVYLQKENIIDESGMPKERFSAEFPKEGPSILRIQQVVRGDSAAYFCASSLRGGMAGELFFGEGSRLTVL.

A few counts support this clonotype. The rearrangement joins TRBV27 to TRBJ1-2; D unresolved. Trimming pared 0 bases from V and 4 bases from J, leaving 6 bases between. The germline V gene encodes CDR1 MNHEY and CDR2 SMNVEV (reference sequence). The CDR3 is made up of 13 amino acids. The CDR3 nucleotides read TGTGCCAGCAGTTTATCACGGTCCTATGGCTACACCTTC. Translation: CASSLSRSYGYTF.

This clonotype came up a few times. The chain has TRBV20-1 and TRBJ2-4; perhaps D is TRBD1 or TRBD2 (5 bases each). V lost 6 bases and J lost 6, with 12 bases in between. The germline V gene encodes CDR1 DFQATT and CDR2 SNEGSKA (reference sequence). The length of the CDR3 is 12 residues. The CDR3 region is CSAGTPPNIQYF. As DNA, the CDR3 is TGCAGTGCAGGGACCCCACCAAACATTCAGTACTTC.

The chain joins TRBV20-1 to TRBJ1-5, with 11 nucleotides matching TRBD1. This CDR3 is built from 15 residues. V was clipped by 5 bases and J by 0 bases; unmatched bases: 3. Germline CDR1 DFQATT, CDR2 SNEGSKA (reference sequence). The CDR3 here is CSAGQGASSNQPQHF. In DNA, the CDR3 is TGCAGTGCTGGACAGGGGGCTTCTAGCAATCAGCCCCAGCATTTT.

The chain combines TRBV5-1 with TRBJ1-1, with 8 nucleotides matching TRBD1. The V and J ends lost 4 bases and 4 bases, in that order; junction bases with no gene match: 6. Germline V gene data show CDR1 as SGHRS and CDR2 as YFSETQ. CDR3 length equals 14 residues. The CDR3 bases are TGCGCCAGCAGCAACACAGGGGGGGGCACTGAAGCTTTCTTT. Amino acids: CASSNTGGGTEAFF.

The table lists this clonotype with a few counts. The chain joins TRBV4-2 to TRBJ2-5, with 8 bases that match TRBD2. The length of the CDR3 is 15 residues. The J segment lost 0 bases and the V segment lost 8 bases, leaving 8 bases of the junction unmatched. Germline assignment: CDR1 LGHNA and CDR2 YNFKEQ. CDR3 nucleotide sequence: TGTGCCAGCGGAACTAGCGGACCGTACCAAGAGACCCAGTACTTC. As protein: CASGTSGPYQETQYF.

This clonotype has just a few counts. The V and J genes are TRBV7-9 and TRBJ2-6, with D perhaps TRBD1 or TRBD2 (5 bases each). Germline assignment: CDR1 SEHNR and CDR2 FQNEAQ (reference sequence). Between the trimmed V and J ends, which lost 1 base and 0 bases, there was a span of 25 bases. The CDR3 has 22 amino acids. As DNA, the CDR3 is TGTGCCAGCAGCTTAGGAGTCAAGGGGATACTAGTCTCTCTCTCTGGGGCCAACGTCCTGACTTTC. Its translation: CASSLGVKGILVSLSGANVLTF.

CDR3 loop: CASSFRRRGGSAGELFF. The DNA for the CDR3 is TGCGCCAGCAGCTTTAGGCGCCGGGGGGGCTCGGCCGGGGAGCTGTTTTTT. The rearrangement links TRBV5-1 to TRBJ2-2, with 8 bases identical to TRBD2. The V and J ends lost 2 bases and 6 bases, in that order; junction bases with no gene match: 12. Germline CDR1 is SGHRS and CDR2 is YFSETQ. This CDR3 has 17 residues.

The chain recombines TRBV6-2 or TRBV6-3 with TRBJ2-5; 9 nucleotides agree with TRBD1. Germline V gives CDR1 MNHEY, CDR2 SVGEGT. This CDR3 spans 14 amino acids. V dropped 8 bases and J dropped 4; count of bases not matched to a gene: 8. In nucleotides, the CDR3 is TGTGCCAGCCAAAAAGACAGGGGGGCAGAGACCCAGTACTTC. Protein product: CASQKDRGAETQYF.

This clonotype was seen a few times. This rearrangement joins TRBV25-1 to TRBJ2-7; maybe TRBD1 (6 bases). Per germline, CDR1 MGHDK and CDR2 SYGVNS. The CDR3 contains 12 residues. Trimming removed 5 bases from V and 11 bases from J, with 16 bases in between. The CDR3 DNA reads TGTGCCAGCAGTTTCCAAGGGGGTAAGGAGTACTTC. It encodes CASSFQGGKEYF.

The chain carries TRBV19 and TRBJ1-3; no clear D gene. V lost 5 bases and J 4 bases, leaving 18 bases between the germline ends. Per germline, CDR1 LNHDA and CDR2 SQIVND (reference sequence). The CDR3 covers 16 residues. The CDR3 DNA follows: TGTGCCAGTAGTGGAAAACCGCCCCGGCGGGGAAACACCATATATTTT. Encoded protein: CASSGKPPRRGNTIYF.